The present T cell receptor (beta chain) was sequenced within a study of blood T cells in healthy people across ages. Study-wide background: The template switching approach captured approximately one barcoded beta molecule for every two T cells.

This clonotype has more than one count but fewer than ten. Its antigen is as yet unknown. Researchers isolated at least 7 million PBMCs per sample. A sample-barcoded 5' primer and a J-beta primer mix were used in a second PCR of roughly 6 to 11 cycles. TCRdb fed the 5' RACE reads into MiXCR, producing one record per CDR3 protein. The sample carries some 850,000 distinct CDR3 sequences, more than 25% recorded once. Trimming pared 0 bases from V and 3 bases from J, leaving 15 bases between. Per the germline V gene, CDR1 is SQVTM and CDR2 is ANQGSEA. The CDR3 is 15 residues long. Overall study results and limits: Both higher diversity and more naive CD4+ cells marked long-lived donors when set against aged donors.

The same data also went into a second study, on T cells of mothers and their children. That work adds: It was related mother-child pairs that showed slightly higher overlap than unrelated pairs, without reaching significance.

Sequencing was carried out using blood. The clonotype originates from a boy between 10 and 17 years old in good health. This rearrangement joins TRBV29-1 to TRBJ2-7; possibly TRBD1 for D (6 bases). The CDR3 coding sequence is TGCAGCGTTGAAGATATAGATAGGGGGTTCTACGAGCAGTACTTC. It yields the protein CSVEDIDRGFYEQYF.